This T cell receptor beta chain stems from a study of identical twins (dated by TCRdb to the mid-2010s). General notes on the study: TCR alpha and beta repertoires from monozygotic twins, unrelated adults of various ages and cord blood were deep-sequenced to test whether fetal clonotypes persist. To rule out contamination, the twin experiments were replicated at different times with different library preparation protocols.

The library was prepared using 5' RACE. TCRdb records Illumina HiSeq 2000 as the sequencer. A universal primer binding site was introduced by template switching, and a unique molecular identifier was present in the final cDNA, enabling accurate counting of TCR cDNA molecules. Specific primers in the conserved constant-segment region were used to synthesize first-strand cDNA for the TCR alpha and beta chains. To control for contamination, every cDNA library was double barcoded, receiving both a SMART-Mk sample barcode and Illumina barcodes. TruSeq adapter sequences, together with Illumina sample barcodes, were added in two successive PCR steps. TCR alpha and beta cDNA libraries were sequenced on the Illumina HiSeq platform with custom primers. Per the source publication's procedure: MiGEC processed the raw reads to extract unique molecular identifiers, while MiXCR was used to determine the CDR3 positions. Recombination models were inferred per individual with the repgenHMM and IGoR tools using an EM algorithm. The analysis of shared clonotypes was done with the tcR package in R, with sharing normalized by the product of cloneset sizes. To study raw recombination free of thymic and clonal selection effects, out-of-frame nonproductive sequences were analyzed. Using fastp trimming at Q25 and MiXCR clonotype assembly, TCRdb reanalyzed the public sequencing data and kept in-frame beta chains. Each CDR3 protein gets just one entry, which takes the most common genes and DNA from the rows behind it. TCRdb assigned the V and J calls; the authors' analysis was not used. Across this sample there are around 960,000 distinct CDR3 sequences, with over 9% seen only once. The ten biggest clones cover around 1.5% of the sample.

All donors were healthy Caucasians. The twin cohort consisted of three pairs of female monozygotic twins, all aged about 18 to 30 years. Peripheral blood mononuclear cells were the source from which RNA for the TCR libraries was isolated. As to this clonotype: Its cognate antigen has yet to be identified. Per-nucleotide qualities are absent, and no much larger clonotype sits a single base away.

The CDR3 starts with the cysteine, ends with the phenylalanine, and has 14 residues. Only CDR3 DNA remains: 42 bases, in frame from the first base. V loses 3 bases, J loses 0 bases, and the germline ends lie 9 bases apart. Sequences DFQATT (CDR1) and SNEGSKA (CDR2) are obtained from the germline V gene (reference sequence). General study outcomes and caveats: Invariant T cells such as MAIT and iNKT could partly confound zero-insertion analyses, although diverse VJ usage argued against such confounding for most clonotypes. A weaker excess of twin sharing was found in beta out-of-frame sequences because the signal-to-noise ratio was lowered by fewer shared sequences. Recombination models systematically underestimated out-of-frame TCR alpha sharing in monozygotic twins but agreed with sharing between unrelated individuals. Abundant cord blood beta clonotypes had fewer insertions, young adult naive repertoires showed a similar but weaker trend, and memory repertoires showed no such trend. Because the same donors could not be followed over many years, the conclusions relied on cross-sectional statistical analysis. Compared with coincidental sharing between unrelated individuals, an excess of low generation-probability sequences was observed among out-of-frame TCR alpha sequences shared between twins.

The data also belong to a second study, concerning yellow fever vaccine responses in identical twins. The second study, in turn, reports: According to the authors, in identical twins the way T cells responded to vaccination appeared partly convergent and partly personalized. Focusing on identical twins, the study followed the T cell clones that responded to the vaccine, and did so with precision.

The sequencing sample was made of PBMCs. The sequence was collected from a woman aged 18-29 years in good health. The chain links TRBV20-1 with TRBJ1-5; no D gene can be assigned with confidence. The bases read TGCAGTGCTAGTATTCACCTTAGCAATCAGCCCCAGCATTTT. It specifies CSASIHLSNQPQHF.